Listed here are 17 T cell receptor beta chains from one sample, sequenced in a study of identifying expanded T cells in peripheral blood. Using immunoSEQ multiplex PCR, the repertoire was profiled, and TCRdb retains in-frame clones only, with some absent. The sample gives about 120,000 clones, over 65% of which show up once; more than 2.5% is in the top ten. What was sequenced was blood. The receptor set was obtained from a person between 18 and 70 years old in good health.

The rearrangement joins TRBV5-5 to TRBJ1-6; D ambiguous. V was trimmed by 3 bases and J by 13 bases, leaving 23 bases between them. The CDR3 is made up of 16 amino acids. Germline CDR1 SGHKS, CDR2 YYEKEE (reference sequence). CDR3 amino acids: CASSSAGSLAANPLHF. In DNA form, the CDR3 reads TGTGCCAGCAGCTCCGCCGGGTCCCTCGCGGCCAATCCCCTCCACTTT.

V usage is TRBV5-1 and J usage is TRBJ1-1; TRBD1 agrees at 7 bases. V lost 4 bases, J lost 6 bases, and 6 bases stayed unmatched. CDR3 size: 13 residues. Per the germline V gene, CDR1 is SGHRS and CDR2 is YFSETQ. CDR3 amino acids: CASSPGQGAEAFF. Written as DNA, the CDR3 is TGCGCCAGCAGCCCCGGGCAGGGGGCTGAAGCTTTCTTT.

The chain is built from TRBV30 and TRBJ1-2; D not resolved. V gave up 0 bases and J gave up 8 bases, with 10 bases separating them. The CDR3 totals 12 residues. Germline values: CDR1 GTSNPN, CDR2 SVGIG (reference sequence). The CDR3 bases are TGTGCCTGGAGTGTGAATGCCCGGGGCTACACCTTC. Residues: CAWSVNARGYTF.

J is TRBJ2-2 and V is TRBV9; possible D gene TRBD1, 6 bases. The CDR3 sequence is 14 residues long. Germline V lookup: CDR1 SGDLS, CDR2 YYNGEE. Between the trimmed V and J ends, which lost 4 bases and 7 bases, there was a span of 14 bases. The CDR3 reads CASSTRTVFGELFF. The CDR3 region has the DNA TGTGCCAGCAGCACGAGGACAGTCTTCGGGGAGCTGTTTTTT.

The rearrangement joins TRBV18 to TRBJ1-1, with a weak D call TRBD1 (5 bases). The germline CDR1 and CDR2 sequences are KGHSH and LQKENI. CDR3 length: 16 amino acids. V lost 2 bases and J lost 5, with 18 bases in between. The CDR3 loop is CASSPGSPGLQTEAFF. The CDR3 DNA follows: TGTGCCAGCTCACCAGGTTCACCGGGACTACAGACTGAAGCTTTCTTT. Full variable domain (missing parts from reference TRBV18 and TRBJ1-1): NAGVMQNPRHLVRRRGQEARLRCSPMKGHSHVYWYRQLPEEGLKFMVYLQKENIIDESGMPKERFSAEFPKEGPSILRIQQVVRGDSAAYFCASSPGSPGLQTEAFFGQGTRLTVV.

The rearrangement joins TRBV6-5 to TRBJ1-5; D unresolved. Germline-derived CDR1 and CDR2 are MNHEY and SVGAGI. The CDR3 totals 12 residues. V was cut by 4 bases and J by 3 bases, with 4 bases left in between. The DNA for the CDR3 is TGTGCCAGCAGTTTCCTCAATCAGCCCCAGCATTTT. Protein product: CASSFLNQPQHF.

This sequence joins TRBV9 and TRBJ2-2, with 9 bases lining up with TRBD1. The CDR3 spans 18 residues. Germline V gene lookup returns CDR1 SGDLS and CDR2 YYNGEE. The J segment lost 0 bases and the V segment lost 4 bases, leaving 10 bases of the junction unmatched. The CDR3 region has the DNA TGTGCCAGCAGCTTCAAAACAGGGGGCGATCCGAACACCGGGGAGCTGTTTTTT. Translating gives CASSFKTGGDPNTGELFF.

The chain links TRBV5-1 to TRBJ2-3; D uncertain. The CDR3 sequence is 12 residues long. Germline V lookup: CDR1 SGHRS, CDR2 YFSETQ. Trimming cost V 4 bases and J 5 bases, with 8 bases left between them. The chain's CDR3 is CASSQTGDTQYF. CDR3 coding DNA: TGCGCCAGCAGCCAGACGGGAGATACGCAGTATTTT.

The chain joins TRBV5-6 to TRBJ1-5, with D maybe TRBD1 (5 bases). The germline CDR1 and CDR2 sequences are SGHDT and YYEEEE. Trimming removed 4 bases at V and 3 bases at J, with 14 bases between. The CDR3 has 15 amino acids. The CDR3 nucleotides are TGTGCCAGCAGCCGGGGGAGTTCTTTCAATCAGCCCCAGCATTTT. It yields the protein CASSRGSSFNQPQHF.

The chain has TRBV5-4 and TRBJ2-3; D unclear. Germline V gene data show CDR1 as SGHNT and CDR2 as YYREEE (reference sequence). The V end was cut by 2 bases, the J end by 3 bases, with 7 bases between. The CDR3 is made up of 13 amino acids. CDR3 residues: CASSFQQTDTQYF. CDR3 bases: TGTGCCAGCAGCTTTCAGCAAACAGATACGCAGTATTTT.

The chain is built from TRBV6-6 and TRBJ1-2, with no clear D. The germline gives CDR1 MNHNY, CDR2 SVGAGI (reference sequence). Trimming cost V 6 bases and J 2 bases, with 10 bases left between them. CDR3 length: 13 residues. The CDR3 nucleotides are TGTGCCAGCAGCCCCAGTCGGAACTATGGCTACACCTTC. Protein sequence: CASSPSRNYGYTF.

The rearrangement links TRBV5-6 to TRBJ1-2, with 7 bases fitting TRBD1. The V and J ends lost 5 bases and 2 bases, in that order; junction bases with no gene match: 6. CDR3 size: 14 residues. Per the germline V gene, CDR1 is SGHDT and CDR2 is YYEEEE. The CDR3: CASSSLQGNYGYTF. The CDR3 DNA reads as TGTGCCAGCAGTTCGTTACAGGGGAACTATGGCTACACCTTC.

The chain is built from TRBV27 and TRBJ2-1, with TRBD2 identical over 10 bases. V lost 2 bases, J lost 4 bases, and 26 bases stayed unmatched. The CDR3 is 23 amino acids. CDR1 and CDR2 (germline): MNHEY, SMNVEV (reference sequence). This CDR3 is CASSLAMTGTGLAKGGGYNEQFF. The CDR3 nucleotides read TGTGCCAGCAGTTTAGCAATGACAGGAACGGGACTAGCGAAAGGAGGGGGATACAATGAGCAGTTCTTC.

V usage is TRBV7-2 and J usage is TRBJ1-1, with D unclear. Germline-derived CDR1 and CDR2 are SGHTA and FQGNSA. The V end lost 0 bases, the J end lost 2 bases, and 10 bases lay between the germline ends. The CDR3 length is 15 residues. In nucleotides, the CDR3 is TGTGCCAGCAGCTTAGCCGCGGGGAGCAACACTGAAGCTTTCTTT. Translated, it gives CASSLAAGSNTEAFF.

The rearrangement uses TRBV6-5 and TRBJ1-2; TRBD1 agrees at 9 bases. CDR3 size: 14 residues. Germline-derived CDR1 and CDR2 are MNHEY and SVGAGI. The J segment lost 6 bases and the V segment lost 6 bases, leaving 8 bases of the junction unmatched. Here the CDR3 reads CASRPTGGANGYTF. Here the CDR3 DNA reads TGTGCCAGCAGACCTACAGGGGGCGCGAATGGCTACACCTTC.

The J gene is TRBJ1-6, the V gene TRBV27, with a tentative D call TRBD1 (6 bases). The CDR3 length is 15 residues. V was shortened by 0 bases and J by 8 bases, with 11 bases between the two germline ends. Germline V gene sequence: CDR1 MNHEY, CDR2 SMNVEV (reference sequence). Written as DNA, the CDR3 is TGTGCCAGCAGTTTATCGACCAGGGGCGATTCACCCCTCCACTTT. Translation: CASSLSTRGDSPLHF.

The chain joins TRBV11-3 to TRBJ2-7; D remains ambiguous. Trimming cost V 0 bases and J 2 bases, with 8 bases left between them. CDR1 is SGHNT, CDR2 YENEEA, per germline. The CDR3 extends over 14 amino acids. The CDR3 DNA reads as TGTGCCAGCAGCTTAGATTCCGTTGCCTACGAGCAGTACTTC. Its protein product is CASSLDSVAYEQYF.